This T cell receptor (beta chain) was identified during a study of beta chain features in type 1 diabetes (dated by TCRdb to about 2018). Concerning the study at large: No differences in mean age, gender distribution, total cell number or subset yield were found between patients and healthy donors. Naive and central memory subsets were obtained from all 30 or so donors, but regulatory and stem cell-like memory subsets were isolated from only 8 patients and roughly eight healthy donors. A total of 107,917,701 sorted cells were examined across all samples, and the number of cells per subset was strongly correlated with RNA yield. In the study, TCRB repertoires of sorted circulating CD4+ T cell subsets from recently diagnosed type 1 diabetes patients were compared with those of matched healthy donors.

Remarks on this clone: Its antigen is not yet known. One base away there is no much larger clone; base qualities are not given.

Each donor gave one peripheral blood draw, approximately 0.11 L on average, collected into heparinised tubes. A BD FACSAria II was used to sort naive, central memory, regulatory and stem cell-like memory CD4+ T cells with a panel that included CD45RO, CCR7, CD25, CD127, CD95 and CD27. Purity was above 98% for every sorted population. Right away, PBMCs were isolated by Lymphoprep density gradient centrifugation and were stained directly, with no culture step. Samples were stained and sorted in pairs, with one healthy donor and one patient per experiment, so that batch effects were minimized. The study at large found these results: Shorter templates might be favored by PCR, yet because patient and control samples were amplified and corrected together, any such skew would affect both groups equally. Because cDNA rather than genomic DNA was sequenced, highly expressing activated cells could have been over-represented, although no difference in activation and CD3 levels was found between groups. A moderate but significant shortening of TCRB CDR3 length was observed in type 1 diabetes patients in all four CD4+ subsets. Because small numbers of individuals were included in the HLA sub-analyses, any influence of HLA type on TCRB rearrangement was left unresolved. At VDJ recombination sites, type 1 diabetes patients had fewer insertions and more deleted nucleotides, which implies abnormalities in thymic rearrangement. The naive, central memory and regulatory TCRB repertoires appeared to resemble one another more closely among patients than among healthy donors.

Deletion took 1 base off V and 7 bases off J, with a span of 22 bases between the germline ends. Taken from cysteine to phenylalanine, the CDR3 has 18 residues. The sequence is cut down to CDR3 DNA, 54 bases in frame from base 1. From the germline V gene, CDR1 is SGHAT and CDR2 is FQNNGV. The High Capacity cDNA Reverse Transcription Kit was used to reverse transcribe all of the isolated RNA, meaning that expressed TCRB transcripts were what got sequenced. Deep immunoSEQ sequencing was applied to naive, central memory and regulatory T cell samples, giving an average of approximately 4 million total reads per sample. Sorted cells were lysed in RLT buffer, and RNA was extracted using DNase-treated RNeasy Micro or Mini kits according to cell number. To prevent cross-contamination, each cell subset was processed individually, whereas patient and healthy donor samples were processed jointly. TCRB sequences were amplified from cDNA with the immunoSEQ multiplex PCR, producing 87-bp fragments spanning the CDR3 region. Sequencing of the amplicons was performed on the Illumina HiSeq platform. The original methods were these. Synthetic template baselines were used to correct PCR bias computationally, reads within Hamming distance 2 were collapsed together, and singletons that could not be merged were discarded. By aligning reads against IMGT, V, D and J genes, CDR3 length, and insertions or deletions at six rearrangement sites were assigned. Within each subset, clonotype counts were normalized to sorted cell number, and only after that were true diversity and Gini coefficients computed with the tcR R package. The overlap coefficient, calculated on TCRB nucleotide sequences, was used to measure repertoire sharing. The table was pulled from immuneACCESS by TCRdb, which kept in-frame rearrangements only. Such tables lose some clones; where checked, under half of the loss comes from unresolved V genes, and the rest has no known cause. V and J calls and clone size are given by that table; D and trimming were obtained from the DNA. This sample comprises a few hundred thousand clones, 8% to 10% of them detected only once. Less than 0.65% of the sample lies in the top ten.

The sequenced material came from central memory CD4+ T cells from blood. This TCR derives from a man aged 25 to 40 with type 1 diabetes. In this chain, TRBV11-2 is recombined with TRBJ1-4; a weak D assignment points to TRBD1 (6 bases agree). For the CDR3, the sequence is CASSLAIQGPLAGEKLFF. DNA sequence: TGTGCCAGCAGCTTAGCTATCCAGGGGCCCCTTGCTGGTGAAAAACTGTTTTTT.